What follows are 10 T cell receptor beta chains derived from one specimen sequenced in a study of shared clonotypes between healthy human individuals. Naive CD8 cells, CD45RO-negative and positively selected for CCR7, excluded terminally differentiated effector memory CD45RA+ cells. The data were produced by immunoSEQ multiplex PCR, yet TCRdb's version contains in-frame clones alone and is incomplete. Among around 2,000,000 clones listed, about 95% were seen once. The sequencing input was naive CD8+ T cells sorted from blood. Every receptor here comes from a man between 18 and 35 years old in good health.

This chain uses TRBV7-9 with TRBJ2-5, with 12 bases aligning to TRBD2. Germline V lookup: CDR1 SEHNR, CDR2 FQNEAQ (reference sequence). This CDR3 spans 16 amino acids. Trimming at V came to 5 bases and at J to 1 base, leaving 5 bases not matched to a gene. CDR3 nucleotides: TGTGCCAGCAGCCCCCCTAGCGGGAGGGCCCAAGAGACCCAGTACTTC. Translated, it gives CASSPPSGRAQETQYF. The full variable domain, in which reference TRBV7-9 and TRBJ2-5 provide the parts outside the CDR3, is DTGVSQNPRHKITKRGQNVTFRCDPISEHNRLYWYRQTLGQGPEFLTYFQNEAQLEKSRLLSDRFSAERPKGSFSTLEIQRTEQGDSAMYLCASSPPSGRAQETQYFGPGTRLLVL.

CDR3 DNA: TGTGCCTCTGGACTACCAGGGGAAGAGCAGTACTTC. Protein: CASGLPGEEQYF. The rearrangement uses TRBV10-3 and TRBJ2-7; the D gene could be TRBD1 or TRBD2 (6 bases each). Germline V gene data show CDR1 as ENHRY and CDR2 as SYGVKD. V gave up 11 bases and J gave up 7 bases, with 18 bases separating them. The CDR3 length is 12 residues.

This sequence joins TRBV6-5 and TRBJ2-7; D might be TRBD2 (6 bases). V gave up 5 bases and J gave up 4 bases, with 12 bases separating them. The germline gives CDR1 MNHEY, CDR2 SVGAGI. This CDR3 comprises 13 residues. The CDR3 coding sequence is TGTGCCAGCAGTCACCCCCTAGCGTACGAGCAGTACTTC. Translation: CASSHPLAYEQYF.

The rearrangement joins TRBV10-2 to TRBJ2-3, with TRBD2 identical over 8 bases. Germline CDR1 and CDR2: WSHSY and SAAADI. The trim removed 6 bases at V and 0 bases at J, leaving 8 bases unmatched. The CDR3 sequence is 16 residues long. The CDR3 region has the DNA TGCGCCAGCAGCGAGAGCGTAGCGGGGAGCACAGATACGCAGTATTTT. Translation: CASSESVAGSTDTQYF.

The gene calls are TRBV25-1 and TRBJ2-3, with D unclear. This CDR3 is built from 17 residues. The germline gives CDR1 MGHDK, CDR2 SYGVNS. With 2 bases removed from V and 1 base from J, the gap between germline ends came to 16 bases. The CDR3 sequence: CASSESVPPYGTDTQYF. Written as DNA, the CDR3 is TGTGCCAGCAGTGAAAGTGTACCACCATACGGCACAGATACGCAGTATTTT. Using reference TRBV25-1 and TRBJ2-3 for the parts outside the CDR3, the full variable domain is EADIYQTPRYLVIGTGKKITLECSQTMGHDKMYWYQQDPGMELHLIHYSYGVNSTEKGDLSSESTVSRIRTEHFPLTLESARPSHTSQYLCASSESVPPYGTDTQYFGPGTRLTVL.

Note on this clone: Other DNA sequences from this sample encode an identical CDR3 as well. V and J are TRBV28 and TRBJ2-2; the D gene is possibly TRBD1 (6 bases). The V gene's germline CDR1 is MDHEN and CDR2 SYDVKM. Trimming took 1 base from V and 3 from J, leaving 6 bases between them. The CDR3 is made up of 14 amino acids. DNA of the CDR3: TGTGCCAGCAGTTTATCAGGGGACACCGGGGAGCTGTTTTTT. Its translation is CASSLSGDTGELFF.

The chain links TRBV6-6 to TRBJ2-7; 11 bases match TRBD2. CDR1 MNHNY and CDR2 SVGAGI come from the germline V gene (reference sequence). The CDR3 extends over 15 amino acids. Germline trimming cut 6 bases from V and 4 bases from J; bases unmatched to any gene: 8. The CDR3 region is CASSEGLAELYEQYF. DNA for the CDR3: TGTGCCAGCAGCGAGGGACTAGCGGAACTATACGAGCAGTACTTC.

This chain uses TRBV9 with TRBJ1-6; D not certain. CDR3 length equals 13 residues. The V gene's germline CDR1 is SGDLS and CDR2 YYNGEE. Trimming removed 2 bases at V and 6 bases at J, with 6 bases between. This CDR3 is CASSVLGNSPLHF. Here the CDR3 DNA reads TGTGCCAGCAGCGTGCTGGGTAATTCACCCCTCCACTTT. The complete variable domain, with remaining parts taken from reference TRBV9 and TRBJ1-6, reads DSGVTQTPKHLITATGQRVTLRCSPRSGDLSVYWYQQSLDQGLQFLIQYYNGEERAKGNILERFSAQQFPDLHSELNLSSLELGDSALYFCASSVLGNSPLHFGNGTRLTVT.

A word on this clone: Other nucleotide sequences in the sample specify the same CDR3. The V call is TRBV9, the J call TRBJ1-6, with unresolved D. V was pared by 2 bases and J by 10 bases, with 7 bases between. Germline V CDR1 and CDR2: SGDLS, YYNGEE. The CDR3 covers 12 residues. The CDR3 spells CASSVGNSPLHF. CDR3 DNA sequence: TGTGCCAGCAGCGTGGGGAACTCACCCCTCCACTTT.

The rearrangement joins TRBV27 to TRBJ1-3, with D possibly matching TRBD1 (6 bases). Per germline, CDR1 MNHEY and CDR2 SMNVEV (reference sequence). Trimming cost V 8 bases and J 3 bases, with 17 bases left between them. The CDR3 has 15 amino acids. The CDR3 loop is CASSQGQGYGNTIYF. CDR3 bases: TGTGCCAGCTCCCAGGGACAAGGATATGGAAACACCATATATTTT.